This T cell receptor beta chain was identified in a study of blood T cell repertoires in COVID-19. This clone was counted once. Trimming stripped 1 base from V and 8 bases from J, with 11 bases between. This CDR3 region has 13 residues. Assay used: immunoSEQ multiplex PCR; TCRdb lists only in-frame clones, some missing. The sample has roughly 70,000 clones; about 88% are singletons. Sequenced: peripheral blood. The sequence was collected from a man at least 80 years old with COVID-19, enrolled during active disease. The V call is TRBV12-3 or TRBV12-4, the J call TRBJ1-1, with D unclear. CDR3 bases: TGTGCCAGCAGTTTAGTCGTCGGTCGAGAAGCTTTCTTT. This encodes CASSLVVGREAFF.